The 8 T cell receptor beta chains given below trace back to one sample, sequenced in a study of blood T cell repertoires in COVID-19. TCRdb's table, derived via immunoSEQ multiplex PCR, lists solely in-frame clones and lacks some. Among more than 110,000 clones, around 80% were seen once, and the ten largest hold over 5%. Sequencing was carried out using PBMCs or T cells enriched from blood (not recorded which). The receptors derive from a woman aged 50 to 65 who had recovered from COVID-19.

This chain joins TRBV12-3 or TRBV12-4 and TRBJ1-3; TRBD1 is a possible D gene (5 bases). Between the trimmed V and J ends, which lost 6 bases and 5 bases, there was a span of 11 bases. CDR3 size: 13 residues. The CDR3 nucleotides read TGTGCCAGCAGCCCGCCAGGGAGAAACACCATATATTTT. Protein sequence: CASSPPGRNTIYF.

The CDR3 loop is CASIPPGPEGKLFF. The CDR3 DNA is TGTGCCAGCATTCCCCCGGGGCCGGAGGGAAAACTGTTTTTT. The rearrangement links TRBV28 to TRBJ1-4, with D perhaps matching TRBD1 (5 bases). The CDR3 runs to 14 residues. V was pared by 7 bases and J by 10 bases, with 19 bases between. Per the germline V gene, CDR1 is MDHEN and CDR2 is SYDVKM.

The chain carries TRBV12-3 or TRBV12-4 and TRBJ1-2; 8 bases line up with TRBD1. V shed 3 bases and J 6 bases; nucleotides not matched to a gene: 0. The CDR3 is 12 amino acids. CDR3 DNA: TGTGCCAGCAGTTTGACAGGGGATGGCTACACCTTC. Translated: CASSLTGDGYTF.

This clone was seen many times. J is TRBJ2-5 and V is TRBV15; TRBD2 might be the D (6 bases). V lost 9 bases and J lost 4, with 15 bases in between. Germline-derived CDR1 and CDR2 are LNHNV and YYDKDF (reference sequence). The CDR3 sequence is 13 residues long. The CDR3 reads CATRGGIRETQYF. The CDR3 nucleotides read TGTGCCACTAGGGGCGGGATCCGAGAGACCCAGTACTTC.

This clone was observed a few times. The CDR3 loop is CASSQRGGGTSGETQYF. The CDR3, as DNA: TGCGCCAGCAGCCAAAGGGGTGGCGGGACTAGCGGGGAGACCCAGTACTTC. J is TRBJ2-5 and V is TRBV4-1; the match to TRBD2 covers 12 bases. The CDR3 totals 17 residues. Trimming cost V 2 bases and J 5 bases; bases outside gene matches: 9. Germline CDR1 MGHRA, CDR2 YSYEKL.

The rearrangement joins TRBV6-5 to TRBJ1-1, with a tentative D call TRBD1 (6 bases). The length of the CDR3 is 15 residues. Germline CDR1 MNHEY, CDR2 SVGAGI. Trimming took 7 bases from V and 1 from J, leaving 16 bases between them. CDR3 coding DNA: TGTGCCAGCATCTACAGGGAGGGCGCGAACACTGAAGCTTTCTTT. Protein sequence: CASIYREGANTEAFF.

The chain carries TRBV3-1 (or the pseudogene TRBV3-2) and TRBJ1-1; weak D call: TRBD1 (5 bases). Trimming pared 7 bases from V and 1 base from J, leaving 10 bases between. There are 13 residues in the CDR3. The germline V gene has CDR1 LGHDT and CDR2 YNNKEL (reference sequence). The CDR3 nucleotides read TGTGCCAGCACGCCTGACAGGAACACTGAAGCTTTCTTT. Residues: CASTPDRNTEAFF.

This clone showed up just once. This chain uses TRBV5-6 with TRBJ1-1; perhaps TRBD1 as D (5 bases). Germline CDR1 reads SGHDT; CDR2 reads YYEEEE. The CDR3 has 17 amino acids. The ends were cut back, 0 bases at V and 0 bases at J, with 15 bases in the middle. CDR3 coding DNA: TGTGCCAGCAGCTTGGGAACCAGGGTACTCCTGAACACTGAAGCTTTCTTT. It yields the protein CASSLGTRVLLNTEAFF.